This passage covers 17 T cell receptor beta chains from one sample sequenced in a study of shared clonotypes between healthy human individuals. Method: immunoSEQ multiplex PCR; TCRdb's copy keeps in-frame clones and lacks some. The table includes approximately 2,000,000 clones, about 90% detected once. Sequencing was performed on naive CD4+ T cells from PBMCs. Subset reported: CD45RA+ positively selected. The receptors shown here come from a man younger than 35 in good health. Some clones in this sample may be carry-over from other donors' samples.

The J gene is TRBJ1-1, the V gene TRBV5-1; D is ambiguous. V was cut by 2 bases and J by 5 bases, with 10 bases left in between. The V gene's germline CDR1 is SGHRS and CDR2 YFSETQ. This CDR3 is built from 13 residues. CDR3 region: CASSFEEGTEAFF. The DNA of the CDR3 is TGCGCCAGCAGCTTTGAGGAAGGGACTGAAGCTTTCTTT.

This rearrangement joins TRBV10-2 to TRBJ1-6; D may be TRBD1 (5 bases). Germline lookup yields CDR1 WSHSY and CDR2 SAAADI. CDR3 length: 16 residues. The V end lost 5 bases, the J end lost 9 bases, and 20 bases lay between the germline ends. Here the CDR3 reads CASSIEGQGIASPLHF. The CDR3, as DNA: TGCGCCAGCAGTATCGAGGGGCAGGGAATAGCTTCACCCCTCCACTTT.

Only one count was recorded for this clone. CDR3 region: CASSYWGRGTGNTIYF. For the CDR3, the DNA is TGTGCCAGCAGTTACTGGGGCAGGGGGACTGGAAACACCATATATTTT. V is TRBV6-6 and J is TRBJ1-3; 7 nucleotides line up with TRBD1. The length of the CDR3 is 16 residues. Trimming at V came to 1 base and at J to 2 bases, leaving 5 bases not matched to a gene. Germline V gene data show CDR1 as MNHNY and CDR2 as SVGAGI (reference sequence).

The rearrangement joins TRBV30 to TRBJ2-3; no clear D. Between the trimmed V and J ends, which lost 7 bases and 5 bases, there was a span of 16 bases. Germline CDR1 reads GTSNPN; CDR2 reads SVGIG (reference sequence). The CDR3 contains 13 residues. The CDR3 loop is CASTLLTGDTQYF. Here the CDR3 DNA reads TGTGCCTCGACTCTCCTCACGGGAGATACGCAGTATTTT.

The chain joins TRBV7-2 to TRBJ2-2; TRBD1 matches 8 bases. Per the germline V gene, CDR1 is SGHTA and CDR2 is FQGNSA. The CDR3 spans 18 residues. Trimming removed 3 bases from V and 11 bases from J; junction bases left unmatched: 20. As DNA, the CDR3 is TGTGCCAGCAGCTTTCCTAAGGCCCAAGCCGGGACAGGAAGAGAGCTGTTTTTT. It is translated as CASSFPKAQAGTGRELFF.

The chain carries TRBV30 and TRBJ2-3; the D gene is possibly TRBD2 (7 bases). The CDR3 runs 14 residues. The V gene's germline CDR1 is GTSNPN and CDR2 SVGIG (reference sequence). The V end was cut by 5 bases, the J end by 8 bases, with 20 bases between. The CDR3 here is CAWRHGGGSVTQYF. The CDR3 DNA sequence: TGTGCCTGGCGCCATGGGGGCGGGAGTGTTACGCAGTATTTT.

V gene TRBV5-1 combines with J gene TRBJ2-3; no clear D. V shed 3 bases and J shed 5 bases, with 4 bases lying between them. CDR1 and CDR2 from the germline V gene are SGHRS and YFSETQ. The CDR3 covers 11 residues. The CDR3 region has the DNA TGCGCCAGCAGCTCCGAAGATACGCAGTATTTT. It is translated as CASSSEDTQYF.

V gene TRBV19 combines with J gene TRBJ1-5, with 7 bases lining up with TRBD1. The CDR3 totals 14 residues. V gave up 5 bases and J gave up 4 bases; unmatched junction bases: 5. In germline, CDR1 is LNHDA, CDR2 SQIVND (reference sequence). The CDR3 DNA follows: TGTGCCAGTAGTTACAGGGGCGAGAATCAGCCCCAGCATTTT. Protein product: CASSYRGENQPQHF.

This clone has a single count. The CDR3 DNA follows: TGTGCCAGCAGCCGCTCCGGGACAAAAGGCTACAATGAGCAGTTCTTC. Its protein product is CASSRSGTKGYNEQFF. The chain uses TRBV5-4 and TRBJ2-1; the D gene is possibly TRBD1 (6 bases). Germline assignment: CDR1 SGHNT and CDR2 YYREEE (reference sequence). The CDR3 runs 16 residues. Trimming shortened V by 4 bases and J by 3 bases, and 17 bases separated the two germline ends.

This clone appeared a few times. The chain uses TRBV5-1 and TRBJ2-7; 9 bases are a match to TRBD1. CDR3 size: 14 residues. Germline V gene data show CDR1 as SGHRS and CDR2 as YFSETQ. V lost 5 bases, J lost 2 bases, and 5 bases stayed unmatched. CDR3 DNA: TGCGCCAGCAGGGAACAGGGGGCCGCCTACGAGCAGTACTTC. It translates to CASREQGAAYEQYF. Complete variable domain (other parts from reference TRBV5-1 and TRBJ2-7): KAGVTQTPRYLIKTRGQQVTLSCSPISGHRSVSWYQQTPGQGLQFLFEYFSETQRNKGNFPGRFSGRQFSNSRSEMNVSTLELGDSALYLCASREQGAAYEQYFGPGTRLTVT.

This chain links TRBV5-1 with TRBJ2-1; D is perhaps TRBD2 (6 bases). Trimming shortened V by 6 bases and J by 4 bases, and 11 bases separated the two germline ends. The CDR3 contains 13 residues. The germline V gene has CDR1 SGHRS and CDR2 YFSETQ. The DNA of the CDR3 is TGCGCCAGCAAGGAGGGAAGATACAATGAGCAGTTCTTC. Amino acid sequence: CASKEGRYNEQFF.

The V and J genes are TRBV19 and TRBJ2-2; TRBD2 might be the D (5 bases). The CDR3 totals 14 residues. Germline lookup yields CDR1 LNHDA and CDR2 SQIVND (reference sequence). V was pared by 1 base and J by 5 bases, with 8 bases between. CDR3 sequence: CASSIGSGTGELFF. The CDR3 DNA follows: TGTGCCAGTAGTATAGGGTCGGGGACCGGGGAGCTGTTTTTT.

The chain couples TRBV6-1 to TRBJ2-7, with unresolved D. The CDR3 totals 14 residues. Deletions cut 6 bases from V and 2 bases from J, with 14 bases between. Germline V CDR1 and CDR2: MNHNS, SASEGT. The CDR3 sequence: CASRSLGLTYEQYF. DNA of the CDR3: TGTGCCAGCAGAAGCCTTGGGCTAACCTACGAGCAGTACTTC.

This clone was observed once. V and J are TRBV5-4 and TRBJ2-1, with TRBD2 matching 12 bases. Germline lookup yields CDR1 SGHNT and CDR2 YYREEE (reference sequence). V was pared by 7 bases and J by 7 bases, with 9 bases of the junction left unmatched. The CDR3 is made up of 15 amino acids. The CDR3 nucleotides are TGTGCCAGCGGCACGACTAGCGGGAGTCGAAATGAGCAGTTCTTC. Amino acid sequence: CASGTTSGSRNEQFF.

The rearrangement uses TRBV5-1 and TRBJ2-5; D might be TRBD2 (6 bases). Looked up from germline, CDR1 is SGHRS and CDR2 is YFSETQ. This CDR3 region has 14 residues. V lost 4 bases and J 5 bases, leaving 15 bases between the germline ends. The DNA of the CDR3 is TGCGCCAGCAGCCCTCCCCAGGCGGGGGAGACCCAGTACTTC. Translation: CASSPPQAGETQYF.

The V call is TRBV5-4, the J call TRBJ2-7; 7 nucleotides line up with TRBD2. V was pared by 2 bases and J by 7 bases, with 12 bases of the junction left unmatched. This CDR3 region has 15 residues. Germline-derived CDR1 and CDR2 are SGHNT and YYREEE (reference sequence). For the CDR3, the DNA is TGTGCCAGCAGCTTCCCGCGGGAGCCACCGGGTGAGCAGTACTTC. Translated: CASSFPREPPGEQYF.

V usage is TRBV29-1 and J usage is TRBJ1-1, with TRBD1 as a possible D gene (6 bases). V dropped 6 bases and J dropped 4 bases, with 12 bases sitting between them. CDR1 and CDR2 from the germline V gene are SQVTM and ANQGSEA. The length of the CDR3 is 12 residues. The CDR3 spells CSVSTGFTEAFF. The CDR3 nucleotides read TGCAGCGTAAGTACAGGGTTCACTGAAGCTTTCTTT.